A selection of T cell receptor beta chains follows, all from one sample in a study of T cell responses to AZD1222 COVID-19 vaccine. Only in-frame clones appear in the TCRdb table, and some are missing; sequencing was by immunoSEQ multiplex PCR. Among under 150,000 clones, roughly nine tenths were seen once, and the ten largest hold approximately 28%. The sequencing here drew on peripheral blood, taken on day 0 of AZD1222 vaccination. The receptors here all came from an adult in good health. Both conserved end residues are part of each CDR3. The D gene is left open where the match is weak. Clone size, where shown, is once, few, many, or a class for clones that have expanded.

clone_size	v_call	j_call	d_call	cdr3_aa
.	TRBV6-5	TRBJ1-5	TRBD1	CASSSTGKGDQPQHF
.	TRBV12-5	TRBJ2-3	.	CASGFPENTQYF
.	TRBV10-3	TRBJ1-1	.	CAISEFQGENTEAFF
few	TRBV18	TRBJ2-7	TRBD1	CASSPRDRSGASYEQYF
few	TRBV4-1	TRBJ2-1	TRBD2	CASSRTSGEYNEQFF
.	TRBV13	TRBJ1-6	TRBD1	CASSRDSLNSPLHF
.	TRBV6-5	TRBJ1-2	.	CASSYRNYGYTF
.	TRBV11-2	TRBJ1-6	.	CASSLRVDSPLHF
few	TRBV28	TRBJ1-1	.	CASSQQANTEAFF
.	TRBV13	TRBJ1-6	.	CASGGTYNSPLHF
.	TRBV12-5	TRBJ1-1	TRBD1	CASGWTGGTVTEAFF
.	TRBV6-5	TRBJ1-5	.	CASTGNLNQPQHF
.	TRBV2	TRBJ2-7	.	CASSEGGAGIVLYEQYF
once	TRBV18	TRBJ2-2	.	CASSPPAPGELFF
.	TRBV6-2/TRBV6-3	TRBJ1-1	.	CASSRNTEAFF
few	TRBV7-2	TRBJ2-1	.	CASSPSSGADNEQFF
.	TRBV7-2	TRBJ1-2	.	CASSLAGPGSNYGYTF